Listed here is a single TCR beta chain. Its matching antigen is unknown. Germline V gene sequence: CDR1 MGHRA, CDR2 YSYEKL. Trimming left V 3 bases short and J 8 bases short, with 25 bases between. The CDR3 loop spans 17 amino acids. In the PCR, 60 Vbeta and 13 Jbeta primers were used. Data came from immunoSEQ multiplex PCR; TCRdb stores just in-frame clones and leaves some out. The table shows under 200,000 clones, with approximately 85% occurring only once. Everyone who donated was a healthy bone marrow donor. The data derive from a study of cytomegalovirus exposure and HLA in healthy donors. Notes on the study in general: Specificity for CMV antigens was confirmed in vitro for a few of the CMV-associated chains. Researchers reported from a later analysis that most CMV-associated TCR beta chains appeared HLA-restricted.

The source material was PBMCs. The rearrangement joins TRBV4-1 to TRBJ1-2; tentatively, D is TRBD1 (5 bases). The TCR sequence derives from a girl aged 2-9 years in good health and CMV-seropositive. The CDR3 loop is CASSQILHRTRKGGYTF. For the CDR3, the DNA is TGCGCCAGCAGCCAGATCCTACACAGGACACGGAAAGGGGGCTACACCTTC.